The T cell receptor beta chain described here comes from a study of early T cells in non-severe SARS-CoV-2 infection. TCRdb analysed the 5' RACE reads with MiXCR anew, one entry per CDR3 protein. The table includes around 89,000 distinct CDR3 sequences, over 12% detected once. V was pared by 4 bases and J by 0 bases, with 9 bases between. CDR3 length equals 14 residues. The V gene's germline CDR1 is MNHEY and CDR2 SVGEGT. The chain combines TRBV6-2 or TRBV6-3 with TRBJ1-2; D gene unclear. Sequenced sample: whole blood. This sequence was found in an adult who was a healthcare worker with PCR-confirmed SARS-CoV-2 infection or an uninfected control (not recorded which). The CDR3: CASSSTLANYGYTF. The CDR3 DNA follows: TGTGCCAGCAGTTCGACATTAGCTAACTATGGCTACACCTTC.